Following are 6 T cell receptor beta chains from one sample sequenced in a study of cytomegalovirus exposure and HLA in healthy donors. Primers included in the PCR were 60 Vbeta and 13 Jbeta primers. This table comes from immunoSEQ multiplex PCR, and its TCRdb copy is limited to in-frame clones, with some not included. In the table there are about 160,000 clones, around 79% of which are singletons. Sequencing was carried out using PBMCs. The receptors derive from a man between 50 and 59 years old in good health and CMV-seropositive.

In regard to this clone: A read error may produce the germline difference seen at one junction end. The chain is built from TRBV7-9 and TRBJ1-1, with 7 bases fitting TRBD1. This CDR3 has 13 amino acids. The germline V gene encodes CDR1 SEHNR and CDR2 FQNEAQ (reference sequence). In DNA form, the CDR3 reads TGTTCCAGCAGCCTGACAGGGTCCACTGAAGCTTTCTTT. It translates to CSSSLTGSTEAFF.

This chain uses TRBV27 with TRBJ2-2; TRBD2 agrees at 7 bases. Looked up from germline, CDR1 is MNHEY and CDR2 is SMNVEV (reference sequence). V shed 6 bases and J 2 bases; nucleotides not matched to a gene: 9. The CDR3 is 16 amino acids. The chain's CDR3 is CASSRTSARNTGELFF. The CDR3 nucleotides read TGTGCCAGCAGCCGAACTAGCGCCCGAAACACCGGGGAGCTGTTTTTT.

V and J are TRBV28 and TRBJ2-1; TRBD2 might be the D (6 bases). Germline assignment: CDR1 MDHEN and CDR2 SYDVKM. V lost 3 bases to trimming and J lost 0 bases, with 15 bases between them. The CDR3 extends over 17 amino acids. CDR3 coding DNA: TGTGCCAGCAGTTTGAACGTGGGGGGTGTCTCCTACAATGAGCAGTTCTTC. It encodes CASSLNVGGVSYNEQFF.

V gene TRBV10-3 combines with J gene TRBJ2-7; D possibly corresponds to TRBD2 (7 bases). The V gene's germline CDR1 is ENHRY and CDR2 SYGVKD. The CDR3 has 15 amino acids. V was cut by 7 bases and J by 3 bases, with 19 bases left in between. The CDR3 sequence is CAITGGGDSGYEQYF. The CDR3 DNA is TGTGCCATCACAGGCGGGGGCGATAGTGGCTACGAGCAGTACTTC.

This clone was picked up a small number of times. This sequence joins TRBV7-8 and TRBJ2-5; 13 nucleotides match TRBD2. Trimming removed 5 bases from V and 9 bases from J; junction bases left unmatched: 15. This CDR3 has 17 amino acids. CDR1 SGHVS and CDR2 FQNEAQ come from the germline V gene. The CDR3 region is CASSPKGLAGERGAQYF. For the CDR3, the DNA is TGTGCCAGCAGCCCAAAAGGACTAGCGGGAGAGCGTGGGGCCCAGTACTTC.

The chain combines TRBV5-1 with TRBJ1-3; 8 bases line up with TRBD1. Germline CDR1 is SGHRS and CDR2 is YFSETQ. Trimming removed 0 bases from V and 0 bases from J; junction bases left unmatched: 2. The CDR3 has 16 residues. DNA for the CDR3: TGCGCCAGCAGCTTGGGACAGGGGTCCTCTGGAAACACCATATATTTT. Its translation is CASSLGQGSSGNTIYF.